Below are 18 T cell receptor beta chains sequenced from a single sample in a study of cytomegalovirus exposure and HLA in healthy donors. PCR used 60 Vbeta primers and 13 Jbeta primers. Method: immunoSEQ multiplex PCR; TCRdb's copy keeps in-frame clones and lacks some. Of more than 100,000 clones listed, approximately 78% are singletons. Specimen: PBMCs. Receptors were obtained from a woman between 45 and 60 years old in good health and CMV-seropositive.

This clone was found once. The CDR3 DNA is TGTGCCAGCATACCCCGGGAGGGCCGAACAGATACGCAGTATTTT. Translation gives CASIPREGRTDTQYF. The J gene is TRBJ2-3, the V gene TRBV2; 8 nucleotides line up with TRBD2. The CDR3 totals 15 residues. Germline V gene data show CDR1 as SNHLY and CDR2 as FYNNEI. Trimming cost V 7 bases and J 3 bases; bases outside gene matches: 9.

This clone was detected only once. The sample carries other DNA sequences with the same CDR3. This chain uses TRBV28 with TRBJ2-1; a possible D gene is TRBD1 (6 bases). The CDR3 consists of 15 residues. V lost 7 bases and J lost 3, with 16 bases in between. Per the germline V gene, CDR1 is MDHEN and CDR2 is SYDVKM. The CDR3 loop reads CASTLHQGFYNEQFF. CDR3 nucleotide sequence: TGTGCCAGCACCCTTCACCAGGGGTTCTACAATGAGCAGTTCTTC.

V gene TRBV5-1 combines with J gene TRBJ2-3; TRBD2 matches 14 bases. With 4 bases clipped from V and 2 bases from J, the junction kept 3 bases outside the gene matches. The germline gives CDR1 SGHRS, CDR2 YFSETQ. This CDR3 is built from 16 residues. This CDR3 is CASSTGLAGDTDTQYF. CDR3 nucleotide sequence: TGCGCCAGCAGCACGGGACTAGCGGGAGACACAGATACGCAGTATTTT.

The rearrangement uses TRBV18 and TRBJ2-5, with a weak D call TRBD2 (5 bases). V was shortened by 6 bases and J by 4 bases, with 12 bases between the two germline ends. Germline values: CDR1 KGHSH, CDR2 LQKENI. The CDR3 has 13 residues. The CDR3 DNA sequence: TGTGCCAGCTCCCCGGACTTATCAGAGACCCAGTACTTC. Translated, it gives CASSPDLSETQYF.

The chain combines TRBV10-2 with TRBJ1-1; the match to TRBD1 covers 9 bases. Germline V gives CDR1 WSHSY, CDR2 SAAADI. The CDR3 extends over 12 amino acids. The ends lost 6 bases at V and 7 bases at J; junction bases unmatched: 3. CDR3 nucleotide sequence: TGCGCCAGCAGGCCGGGACAGGGTGAAGCTTTCTTT. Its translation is CASRPGQGEAFF.

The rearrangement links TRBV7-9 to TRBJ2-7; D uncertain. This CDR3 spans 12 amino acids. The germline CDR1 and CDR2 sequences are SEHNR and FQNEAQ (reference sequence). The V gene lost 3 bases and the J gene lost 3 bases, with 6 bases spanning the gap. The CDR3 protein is CASSLTIYEQYF. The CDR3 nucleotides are TGTGCCAGCAGCTTGACAATCTACGAGCAGTACTTC.

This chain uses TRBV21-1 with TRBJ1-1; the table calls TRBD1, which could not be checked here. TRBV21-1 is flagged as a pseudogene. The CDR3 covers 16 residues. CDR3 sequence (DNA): TGTGCCAGCAGCAACCGGGACAGGGGCCCGAACACTGAAGCTTTCTTT. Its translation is CASSNRDRGPNTEAFF.

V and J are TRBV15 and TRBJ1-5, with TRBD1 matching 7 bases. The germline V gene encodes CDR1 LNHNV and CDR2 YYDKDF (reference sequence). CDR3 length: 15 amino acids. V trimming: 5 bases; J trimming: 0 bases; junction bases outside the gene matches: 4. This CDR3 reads CATSPTGNSNQPQHF. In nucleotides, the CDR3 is TGTGCCACCAGCCCGACAGGGAATAGCAATCAGCCCCAGCATTTT. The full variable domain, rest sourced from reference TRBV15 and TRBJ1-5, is DAMVIQNPRYQVTQFGKPVTLSCSQTLNHNVMYWYQQKSSQAPKLLFHYYDKDFNNEADTPDNFQSRRPNTSFCFLDIRSPGLGDTAMYLCATSPTGNSNQPQHFGDGTRLSIL.

CDR3 in DNA: TGTGCCAGCAGCGCCACCGGGACTAGCGTGGCCTACGAGCAGTACTTC. Its translation is CASSATGTSVAYEQYF. The genes are TRBV9 and TRBJ2-7, with 10 bases that match TRBD2. Germline-derived CDR1 and CDR2 are SGDLS and YYNGEE. V lost 3 bases to trimming and J lost 2 bases; unmatched junction nucleotides: 8. CDR3 size: 16 residues.

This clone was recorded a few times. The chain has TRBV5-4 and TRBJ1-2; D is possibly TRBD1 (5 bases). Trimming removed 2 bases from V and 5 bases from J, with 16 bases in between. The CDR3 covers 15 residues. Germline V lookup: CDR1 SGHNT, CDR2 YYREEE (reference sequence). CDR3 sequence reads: CASSLDMTGLYGYTF. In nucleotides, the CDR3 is TGTGCCAGCAGCTTAGATATGACGGGACTATATGGCTACACCTTC. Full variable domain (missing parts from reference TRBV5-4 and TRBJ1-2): ETGVTQSPTHLIKTRGQQVTLRCSSQSGHNTVSWYQQALGQGPQFIFQYYREEENGRGNFPPRFSGLQFPNYSSELNVNALELDDSALYLCASSLDMTGLYGYTFGSGTRLTVV.

The CDR3 bases are TGTGCCAGCAGCTTCGCCGCAGGGGCCTTCCATGAAGCTTTCTTT. Translation gives CASSFAAGAFHEAFF. The chain carries TRBV5-6 and TRBJ1-1; a possible D gene is TRBD1 (6 bases). There are 15 residues in the CDR3. The V end was cut by 2 bases, the J end by 7 bases, with 18 bases between. CDR1 is SGHDT and CDR2 is YYEEEE in the germline V gene.

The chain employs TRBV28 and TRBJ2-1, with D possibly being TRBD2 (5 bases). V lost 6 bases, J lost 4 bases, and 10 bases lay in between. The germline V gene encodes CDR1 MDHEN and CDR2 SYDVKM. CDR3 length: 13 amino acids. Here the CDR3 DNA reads TGTGCCAGCAGGCCCGGGGTTTACAATGAGCAGTTCTTC. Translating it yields CASRPGVYNEQFF.

The CDR3 coding sequence is TGTGCCAGCCAGCGCAGCTCTGGGGCCAACGTCCTGACTTTC. Amino acids: CASQRSSGANVLTF. This chain links TRBV6-5 with TRBJ2-6; D is unclear. The CDR3 totals 14 residues. The germline CDR1 and CDR2 sequences are MNHEY and SVGAGI. Trimming removed 8 bases at V and 0 bases at J, with 8 bases between.

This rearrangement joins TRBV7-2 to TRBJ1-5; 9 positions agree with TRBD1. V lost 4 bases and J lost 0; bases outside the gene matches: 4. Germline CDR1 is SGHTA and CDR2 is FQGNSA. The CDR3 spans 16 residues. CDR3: CASSSQGALSNQPQHF. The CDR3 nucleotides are TGTGCCAGCAGCTCACAGGGGGCTCTTAGCAATCAGCCCCAGCATTTT.

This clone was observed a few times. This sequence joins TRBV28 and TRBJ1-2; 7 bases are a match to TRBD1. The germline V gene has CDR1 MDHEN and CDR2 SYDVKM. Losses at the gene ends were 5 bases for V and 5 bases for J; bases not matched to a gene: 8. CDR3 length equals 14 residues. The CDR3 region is CASSDRANKYGYTF. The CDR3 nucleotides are TGTGCCAGCAGTGACAGGGCTAATAAGTATGGCTACACCTTC.

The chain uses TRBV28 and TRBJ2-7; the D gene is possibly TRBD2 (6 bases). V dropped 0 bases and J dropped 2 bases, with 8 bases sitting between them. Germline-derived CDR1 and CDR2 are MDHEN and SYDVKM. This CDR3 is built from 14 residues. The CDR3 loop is CASSLWAGPYEQYF. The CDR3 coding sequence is TGTGCCAGCAGTTTATGGGCGGGGCCCTACGAGCAGTACTTC.

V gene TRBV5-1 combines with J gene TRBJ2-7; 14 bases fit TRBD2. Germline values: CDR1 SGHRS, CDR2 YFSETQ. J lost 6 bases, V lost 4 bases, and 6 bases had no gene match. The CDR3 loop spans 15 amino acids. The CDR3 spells CASSPGGLAGGEQYF. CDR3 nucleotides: TGCGCCAGCAGCCCTGGTGGACTAGCGGGAGGCGAGCAGTACTTC.

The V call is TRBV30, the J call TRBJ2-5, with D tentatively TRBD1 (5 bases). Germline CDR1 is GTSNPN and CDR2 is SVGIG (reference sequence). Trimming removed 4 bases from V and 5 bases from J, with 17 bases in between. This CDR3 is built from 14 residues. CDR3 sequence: CAWTEGVFGETQYF. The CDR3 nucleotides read TGTGCCTGGACCGAAGGGGTCTTCGGGGAGACCCAGTACTTC.